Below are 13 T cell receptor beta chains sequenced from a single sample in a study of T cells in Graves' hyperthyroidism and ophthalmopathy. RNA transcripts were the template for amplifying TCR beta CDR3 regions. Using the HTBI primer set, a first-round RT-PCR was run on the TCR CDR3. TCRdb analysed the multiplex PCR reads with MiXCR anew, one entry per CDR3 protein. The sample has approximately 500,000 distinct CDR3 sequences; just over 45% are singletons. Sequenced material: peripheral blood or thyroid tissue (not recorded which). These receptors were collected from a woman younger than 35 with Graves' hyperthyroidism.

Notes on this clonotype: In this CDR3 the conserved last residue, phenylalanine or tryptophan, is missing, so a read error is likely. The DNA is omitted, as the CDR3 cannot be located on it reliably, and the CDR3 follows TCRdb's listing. The CDR3 loop reads CASSQTDRTS. The V and J genes are TRBV13 and TRBJ2-6; TRBD1, as called in the table, went unchecked against the DNA. With termini counted, the CDR3 has 10 amino acids. Germline loops: CDR1 PRHDT, CDR2 FYEKMQ (reference sequence).

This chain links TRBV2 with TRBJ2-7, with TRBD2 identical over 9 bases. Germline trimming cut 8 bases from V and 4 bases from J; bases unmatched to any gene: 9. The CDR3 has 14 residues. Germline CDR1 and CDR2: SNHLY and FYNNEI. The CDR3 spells CASQVAGAMYEQYF. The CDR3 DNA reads TGTGCCAGCCAGGTAGCGGGAGCAATGTACGAGCAGTACTTC.

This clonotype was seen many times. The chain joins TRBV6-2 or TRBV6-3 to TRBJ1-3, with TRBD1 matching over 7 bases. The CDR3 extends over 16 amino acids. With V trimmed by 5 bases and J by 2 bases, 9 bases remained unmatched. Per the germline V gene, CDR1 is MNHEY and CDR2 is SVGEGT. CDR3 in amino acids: CASSLRDRWTGNTIYF. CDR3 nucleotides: TGTGCCAGCAGTCTCCGGGACAGATGGACTGGAAACACCATATATTTT.

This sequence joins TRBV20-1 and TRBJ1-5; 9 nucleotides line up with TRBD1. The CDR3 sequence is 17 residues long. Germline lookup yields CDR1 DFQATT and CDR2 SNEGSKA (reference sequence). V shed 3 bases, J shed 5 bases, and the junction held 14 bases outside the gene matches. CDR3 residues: CSAREGGGTGYHQPQHF. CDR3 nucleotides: TGCAGTGCTAGGGAGGGAGGCGGGACAGGGTATCATCAGCCCCAGCATTTT.

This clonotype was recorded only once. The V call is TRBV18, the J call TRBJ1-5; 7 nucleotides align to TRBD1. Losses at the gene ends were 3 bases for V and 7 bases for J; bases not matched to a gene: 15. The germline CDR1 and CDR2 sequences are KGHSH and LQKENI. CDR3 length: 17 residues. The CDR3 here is CASSPTRQGVREQPQHF. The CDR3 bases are TGTGCCAGCTCACCGACGCGTCAGGGGGTCCGCGAGCAGCCCCAGCATTTT.

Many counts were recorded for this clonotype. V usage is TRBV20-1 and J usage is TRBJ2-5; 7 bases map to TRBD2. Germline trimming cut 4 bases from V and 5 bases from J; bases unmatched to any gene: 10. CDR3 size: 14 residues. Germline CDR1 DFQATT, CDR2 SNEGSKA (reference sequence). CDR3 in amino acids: CSATHGEGWETQYF. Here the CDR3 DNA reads TGCAGTGCTACCCACGGGGAGGGGTGGGAGACCCAGTACTTC.

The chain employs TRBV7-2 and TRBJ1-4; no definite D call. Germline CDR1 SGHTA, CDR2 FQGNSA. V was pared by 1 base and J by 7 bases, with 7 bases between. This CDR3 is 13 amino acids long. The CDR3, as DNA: TGTGCCAGCAGCTTAGTTATGGGTGAAAAACTGTTTTTT. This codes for CASSLVMGEKLFF. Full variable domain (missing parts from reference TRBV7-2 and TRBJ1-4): GAGVSQSPSNKVTEKGKDVELRCDPISGHTALYWYRQSLGQGLEFLIYFQGNSAPDKSGLPSDRFSAERTGGSVSTLTIQRTQQEDSAVYLCASSLVMGEKLFFGSGTQLSVL.

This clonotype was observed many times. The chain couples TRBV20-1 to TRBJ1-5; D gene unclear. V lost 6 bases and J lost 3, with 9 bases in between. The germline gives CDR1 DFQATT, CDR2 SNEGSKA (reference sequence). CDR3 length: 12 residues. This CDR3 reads CSASAPNQPQHF. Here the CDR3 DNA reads TGCAGTGCGTCGGCGCCCAATCAGCCCCAGCATTTT.

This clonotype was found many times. The CDR3, as DNA: TGTGCCAGCAGCTCAGACAGGGTCAGCAATCAGCCCCAGCATTTT. Translation gives CASSSDRVSNQPQHF. The chain combines TRBV7-8 with TRBJ1-5, with 7 bases that match TRBD1. Trimming took 4 bases from V and 1 from J; bases not matched to a gene: 4. The germline CDR1 and CDR2 sequences are SGHVS and FQNEAQ. The CDR3 loop spans 15 amino acids.

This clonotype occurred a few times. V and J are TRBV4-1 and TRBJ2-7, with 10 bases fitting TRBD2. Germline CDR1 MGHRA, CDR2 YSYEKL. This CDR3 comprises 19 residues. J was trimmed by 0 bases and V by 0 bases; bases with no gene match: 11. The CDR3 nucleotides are TGCGCCAGCAGCCAAGATCAGCGCCTAGCGGGAGTACCCTCCTACGAGCAGTACTTC. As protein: CASSQDQRLAGVPSYEQYF.

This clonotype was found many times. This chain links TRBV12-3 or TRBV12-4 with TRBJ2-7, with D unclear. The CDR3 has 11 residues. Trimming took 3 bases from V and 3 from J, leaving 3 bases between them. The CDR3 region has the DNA TGTGCCAGCAGTTTGTACTACGAGCAGTACTTC. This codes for CASSLYYEQYF.

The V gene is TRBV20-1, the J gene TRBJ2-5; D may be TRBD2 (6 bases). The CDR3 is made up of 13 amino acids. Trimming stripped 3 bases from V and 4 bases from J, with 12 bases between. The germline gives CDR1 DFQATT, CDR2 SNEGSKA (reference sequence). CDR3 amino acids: CSASGGPRETQYF. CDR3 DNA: TGCAGTGCTAGTGGAGGGCCGAGAGAGACCCAGTACTTC.

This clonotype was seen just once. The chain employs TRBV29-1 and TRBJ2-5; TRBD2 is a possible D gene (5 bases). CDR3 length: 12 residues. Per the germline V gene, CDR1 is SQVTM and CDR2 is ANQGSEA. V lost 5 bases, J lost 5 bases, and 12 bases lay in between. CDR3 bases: TGCAGCGTTACAACCGGGGTGGAGACCCAGTACTTC. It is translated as CSVTTGVETQYF.